The 11 T cell receptor beta chains presented below share a single source sample, sequenced in a study of vaccination effects on CD4 cells after COVID-19. Measured with immunoSEQ multiplex PCR; TCRdb has only the in-frame clones, and not every one. In the table there are 25,000 or so clones, roughly 68% of which are singletons. Their antigen targets remain unknown. ViraFEST used viral peptide pools to expand antigen-specific CD4+ T cells before sequencing. Investigators separated out CD4+ T cells once around 9 days of culture had passed. Nucleocapsid antibody tests were negative, and the vaccine recipients had no prior SARS-CoV-2 infection. The material was CD4+ T cells from PBMCs cultured with HCoV-NL63 spike peptides, obtained before COVID-19 vaccination. The origin of the receptors is a human donor who received a COVID-19 vaccine.

The chain has TRBV30 and TRBJ1-1, with D unclear. CDR1 is GTSNPN and CDR2 is SVGIG in the germline V gene (reference sequence). The V end was cut by 2 bases, the J end by 4 bases, with 11 bases between. The CDR3 is 13 amino acids. CDR3 coding DNA: TGTGCCTGGAGTAGATATTACGGCACTGAAGCTTTCTTT. This gives the protein CAWSRYYGTEAFF.

The chain uses TRBV5-4 and TRBJ2-1, with D tentatively TRBD1 (5 bases). Germline V gives CDR1 SGHNT, CDR2 YYREEE (reference sequence). Trimming cost V 3 bases and J 7 bases, with 11 bases left between them. This CDR3 is built from 13 residues. CDR3 amino acids: CASSSYQGNEQFF. CDR3 in DNA: TGTGCCAGCAGCTCGTATCAGGGTAATGAGCAGTTCTTC.

The rearrangement joins TRBV30 to TRBJ2-4; TRBD2 matches at 7 bases. There are 17 residues in the CDR3. Germline CDR1 and CDR2: GTSNPN and SVGIG (reference sequence). V dropped 2 bases and J dropped 0; count of bases not matched to a gene: 10. The CDR3 sequence is CAWSYGGGYLAKNIQYF. The CDR3 DNA is TGTGCCTGGAGTTATGGCGGGGGATACTTAGCCAAAAACATTCAGTACTTC.

The V and J genes are TRBV5-1 and TRBJ2-7; 7 nucleotides line up with TRBD1. This CDR3 has 15 amino acids. Germline lookup yields CDR1 SGHRS and CDR2 YFSETQ. Germline trimming cut 0 bases from V and 3 bases from J; bases unmatched to any gene: 6. The CDR3 sequence is CASSLEPGQFYEQYF. CDR3 nucleotides: TGCGCCAGCAGCTTGGAACCGGGACAGTTCTACGAGCAGTACTTC.

The chain is built from TRBV19 and TRBJ1-1; 9 bases line up with TRBD1. V trimming: 5 bases; J trimming: 12 bases; junction bases outside the gene matches: 7. Looked up from germline, CDR1 is LNHDA and CDR2 is SQIVND (reference sequence). The CDR3 length is 12 residues. CDR3 in amino acids: CASSPRDRASFF. Written as DNA, the CDR3 is TGTGCCAGTAGTCCCCGGGACAGGGCGTCTTTCTTT.

The genes are TRBV7-9 and TRBJ1-6; D remains unclear. V was clipped by 3 bases and J by 6 bases, with 6 bases between them. The CDR3 has 13 residues. Germline V gives CDR1 SEHNR, CDR2 FQNEAQ (reference sequence). CDR3 nucleotide sequence: TGTGCCAGCAGCTTGTTAGTTAATTCACCCCTCCACTTT. As protein: CASSLLVNSPLHF.

This clone is classed as medium-sized (0.01 to 0.1%). Other DNA variants within this sample encode the same CDR3. The chain couples TRBV14 to TRBJ1-3; maybe TRBD1 (5 bases). V shed 6 bases and J shed 2 bases, with 11 bases lying between them. The germline V gene encodes CDR1 SGHDN and CDR2 FVKESK. The length of the CDR3 is 14 residues. DNA for the CDR3: TGTGCCAGCAGTCCCTTGGGGCCTGGAAACACCATATATTTT. This codes for CASSPLGPGNTIYF.

In its sample, this clone was seen once. This rearrangement joins TRBV3-1 (or the pseudogene TRBV3-2) to TRBJ2-1; D gene unclear. Between the trimmed V and J ends, which lost 1 base and 9 bases, there was a span of 13 bases. The CDR3 loop spans 14 amino acids. Germline V gene sequence: CDR1 LGHDT, CDR2 YNNKEL (reference sequence). CDR3 bases: TGTGCCAGCAGCCAAGTTGCCTTTCGGAGTGAGCAGTTCTTC. The encoded protein is CASSQVAFRSEQFF.

In its sample, this clone was seen once. J is TRBJ2-7 and V is TRBV3-1 (or the pseudogene TRBV3-2), with 14 bases aligning to TRBD2. Losses at the gene ends were 2 bases for V and 4 bases for J; bases not matched to a gene: 4. This CDR3 region has 16 residues. Per the germline V gene, CDR1 is LGHDT and CDR2 is YNNKEL (reference sequence). The chain's CDR3 is CASSQIGLAGGYEQYF. CDR3 nucleotides: TGTGCCAGCAGCCAAATTGGACTAGCGGGAGGTTACGAGCAGTACTTC.

This clone showed up just a few times. The V call is TRBV7-9, the J call TRBJ1-5; 10 bases map to TRBD1. The V gene's germline CDR1 is SEHNR and CDR2 FQNEAQ (reference sequence). The CDR3 runs 16 residues. V was clipped by 5 bases and J by 7 bases; unmatched bases: 11. CDR3 loop: CASSPGTGVFRQPQHF. As DNA, the CDR3 is TGTGCCAGCAGCCCCGGGACAGGGGTATTCAGACAGCCCCAGCATTTT. The variable domain in full, completed from reference TRBV7-9 and TRBJ1-5, reads DTGVSQNPRHKITKRGQNVTFRCDPISEHNRLYWYRQTLGQGPEFLTYFQNEAQLEKSRLLSDRFSAERPKGSFSTLEIQRTEQGDSAMYLCASSPGTGVFRQPQHFGDGTRLSIL.

The CDR3: CSVAGGRFQGGQMNTEAFF. The CDR3, as DNA: TGCAGCGTGGCCGGGGGTCGTTTCCAAGGTGGGCAGATGAACACTGAAGCTTTCTTT. The chain is built from TRBV29-1 and TRBJ1-1; the D gene is possibly TRBD1 (5 bases). V gave up 6 bases and J gave up 0 bases, with 29 bases separating them. The CDR3 consists of 19 residues. Germline CDR1 and CDR2: SQVTM and ANQGSEA.